This record covers a single TCR beta chain. The antigen is not known. J gave up 10 bases and V 4 bases, and 10 bases lay outside the gene matches. The CDR3 length is 16 residues. Germline V lookup: CDR1 MGHDK, CDR2 SYGVNS. A history of autoimmune disease or systemic immunosuppression excluded patients. This entry is derived from a study of OX40 agonist ivuxolimab in advanced cancers. At the level of the study: Ivuxolimab was delivered to patients intravenously every 2 weeks at doses spanning 0.01 to 10 mg/kg. Study-wide results and caveats: More expanded clones were found, on average, in CD8+ than in CD4+ T cells.

Measured with immunoSEQ multiplex PCR; TCRdb has only the in-frame clones, and not every one. This sample has approximately 52,000 clones; approximately 81% occur once, and the top ten carry roughly 9.9%. This chain uses TRBV25-1 with TRBJ2-1, with 13 bases matching TRBD2. Sequencing used CD4+ or CD8+ T cells sorted from blood, obtained in a trial of the OX40 agonist ivuxolimab. The receptor's source is an adult with an advanced solid tumor such as melanoma, head and neck, liver or kidney cancer. The chain's CDR3 is CASSASGTSGTGEQFF. CDR3 DNA sequence: TGTGCCAGCAGTGCCTCCGGGACTAGCGGGACCGGGGAGCAGTTCTTC.